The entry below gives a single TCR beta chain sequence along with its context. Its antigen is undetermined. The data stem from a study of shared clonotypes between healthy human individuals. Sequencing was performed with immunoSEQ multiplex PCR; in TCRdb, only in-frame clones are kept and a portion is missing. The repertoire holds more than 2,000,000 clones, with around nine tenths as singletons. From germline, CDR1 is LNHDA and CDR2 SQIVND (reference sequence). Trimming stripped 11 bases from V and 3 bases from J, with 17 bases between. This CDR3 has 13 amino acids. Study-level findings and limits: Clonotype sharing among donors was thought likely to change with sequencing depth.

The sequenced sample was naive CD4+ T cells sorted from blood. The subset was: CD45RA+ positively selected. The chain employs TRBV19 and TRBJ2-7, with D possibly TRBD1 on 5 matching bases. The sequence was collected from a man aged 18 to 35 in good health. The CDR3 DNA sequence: TGTGCCTCCTCCCCCGAAGGGGACTACGAGCAGTACTTC. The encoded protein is CASSPEGDYEQYF.